The TCR beta chain under discussion was sequenced for a study of blood T cell repertoires in COVID-19. CDR1 and CDR2 from the germline V gene are SNHLY and FYNNEI. The V gene end was trimmed by 7 bases and the J gene end by 4 bases; junction bases not matched to a gene: 7. The CDR3 covers 15 residues. Method: immunoSEQ multiplex PCR; TCRdb's copy keeps in-frame clones and lacks some. Of some 72,000 clones listed, roughly 90% are singletons. This rearrangement joins TRBV2 to TRBJ2-1; 10 positions agree with TRBD2. This sequence was found in a man aged 50-60 years with active COVID-19. Input material: peripheral blood. The CDR3 DNA reads TGTGCCAGCATTCTCGAGCGGGGGGGATACAATGAGCAGTTCTTC. Protein product: CASILERGGYNEQFF. The full variable domain, completed using reference TRBV2 and TRBJ2-1, is EPEVTQTPSHQVTQMGQEVILRCVPISNHLYFYWYRQILGQKVEFLVSFYNNEISEKSEIFDDQFSVERPDGSNFTLKIRSTKLEDSAMYFCASILERGGYNEQFFGPGTRLTVL.